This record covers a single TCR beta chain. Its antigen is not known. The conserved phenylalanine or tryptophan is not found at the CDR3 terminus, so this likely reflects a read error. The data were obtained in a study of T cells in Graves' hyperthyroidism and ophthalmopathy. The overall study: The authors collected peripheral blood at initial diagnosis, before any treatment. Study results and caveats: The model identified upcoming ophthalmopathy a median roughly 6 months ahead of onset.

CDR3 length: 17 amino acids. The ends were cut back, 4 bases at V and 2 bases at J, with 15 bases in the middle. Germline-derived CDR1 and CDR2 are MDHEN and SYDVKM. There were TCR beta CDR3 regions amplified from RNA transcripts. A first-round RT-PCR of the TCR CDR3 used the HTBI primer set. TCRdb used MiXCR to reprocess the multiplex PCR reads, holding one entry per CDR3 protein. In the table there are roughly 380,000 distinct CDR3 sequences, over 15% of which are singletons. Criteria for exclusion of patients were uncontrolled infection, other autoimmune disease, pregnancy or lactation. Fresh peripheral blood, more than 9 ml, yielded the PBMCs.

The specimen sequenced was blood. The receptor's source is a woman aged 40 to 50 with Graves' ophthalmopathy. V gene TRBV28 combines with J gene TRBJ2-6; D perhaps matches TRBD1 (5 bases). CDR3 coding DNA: TGTGCCAGCAGTTGGGGCCTTGGGGTTGCTGGGGCCAACGTCCTGACTCTC. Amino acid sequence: CASSWGLGVAGANVLTL.